This T cell receptor (beta chain) is from a study of shared clonotypes between healthy human individuals. Generated by immunoSEQ multiplex PCR, the TCRdb table keeps only in-frame clones and is missing some. Of under 750,000 clones listed, 72% are singletons. V was clipped by 6 bases and J by 4 bases; unmatched bases: 12. CDR3 length: 16 residues. Germline CDR1 is ENHRY and CDR2 is SYGVKD. The V and J genes are TRBV10-3 and TRBJ1-1; 9 bases match TRBD1. The sequence was obtained from a woman younger than 45 in good health. The sequencing input was memory CD4+ T cells sorted from blood. Described subset: CD45RA-negative fraction. Here the CDR3 DNA reads TGTGCCATCAGCGAAGAACAGGGGGCCTTTAGCACTGAAGCTTTCTTT. Translation gives CAISEEQGAFSTEAFF.